Sequencing of this TCR beta chain was carried out in a study of T cells after yellow fever vaccination. This clonotype came up a few times. With V trimmed by 4 bases and J by 0 bases, 5 bases remained unmatched. The CDR3 has 15 amino acids. In germline, CDR1 is SGHNT, CDR2 YYREEE (reference sequence). TCRdb passed the 5' RACE reads through MiXCR, listing each CDR3 protein once. Of 250,000 to 400,000 distinct CDR3 sequences in the sample, 4.1% were seen once. The sample here was PBMCs, taken 5 days after the yellow fever booster vaccination. This TCR was sampled from a man aged 18-30 years who received the YFV17D yellow fever vaccine. The chain couples TRBV5-4 to TRBJ2-7, with 9 bases identical to TRBD1. The CDR3 spells CASSAGTGTSYEQYF. Written as DNA, the CDR3 is TGTGCCAGCAGCGCGGGGACAGGGACCTCCTACGAGCAGTACTTC.